One TCR beta chain is described in this entry. This sample stems from a study of shared T cell receptors in the human thymus. CDR3 length equals 15 residues. In germline, CDR1 is SNHLY, CDR2 FYNNEI. V was trimmed by 8 bases and J by 3 bases, leaving 17 bases between them. Sequencing used immunoSEQ multiplex PCR; TCRdb keeps in-frame clones, though not all of them. The sample lists roughly 660,000 clones; roughly 90% were seen once. These data are also associated with another study on human thymus T cells. That source adds: Donors were healthy Finnish infants having corrective surgery for congenital heart defects. Thymus pieces cut out during corrective heart surgery were the tissue that was used. Thymic and blood repertoires appeared to display a bias in their usage of V and J genes. Unrelated individuals were reported by related research to share highly overlapping thymic repertoires.

The sequenced material came from thymocytes. This clonotype was obtained from a boy younger than two with a congenital heart defect. The J gene is TRBJ2-1, the V gene TRBV2; the D gene is possibly TRBD2 (5 bases). CDR3 loop: CASGVRASRYNEQFF. The CDR3, as DNA: TGTGCCAGCGGGGTTCGGGCTAGCCGCTACAATGAGCAGTTCTTC.